Here is one T cell receptor (beta chain) with its context. Its antigen is still unknown. The sample comes from a study of cytotoxic CD8 clonotypes in ibrutinib-treated CLL. Regarding the study as a whole: Few clonotypes were public, and these shrank or held steady under treatment.

TCRdb's table, derived via immunoSEQ multiplex PCR, lists solely in-frame clones and lacks some. The sample has 250,000 to 350,000 clones, approximately 76% seen once. Germline lookup yields CDR1 SNHLY and CDR2 FYNNEI. The CDR3 is made up of 14 amino acids. The junction had 2 bases not matched to a gene; V was cut back by 1 base and J by 2 bases. The chain uses TRBV2 and TRBJ2-7; 7 bases match TRBD1. The receptor's source is a human donor with chronic lymphocytic leukemia. The source was PBMCs, collected at disease progression, from a patient treated with ibrutinib. The CDR3 is CASSEDRGAYEQYF. Written as DNA, the CDR3 is TGTGCCAGCAGTGAAGACAGGGGAGCCTACGAGCAGTACTTC.